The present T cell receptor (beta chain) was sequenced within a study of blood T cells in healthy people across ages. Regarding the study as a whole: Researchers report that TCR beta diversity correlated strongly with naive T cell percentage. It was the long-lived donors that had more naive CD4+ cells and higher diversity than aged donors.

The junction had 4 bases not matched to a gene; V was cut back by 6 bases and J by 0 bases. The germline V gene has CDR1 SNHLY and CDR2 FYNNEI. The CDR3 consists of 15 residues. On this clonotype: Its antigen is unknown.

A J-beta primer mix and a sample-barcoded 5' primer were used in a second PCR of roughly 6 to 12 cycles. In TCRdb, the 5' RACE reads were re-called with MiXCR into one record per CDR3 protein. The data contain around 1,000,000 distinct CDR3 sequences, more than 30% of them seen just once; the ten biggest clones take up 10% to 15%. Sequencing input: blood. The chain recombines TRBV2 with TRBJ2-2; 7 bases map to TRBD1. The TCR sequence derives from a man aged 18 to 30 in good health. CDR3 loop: CASSEQGTNTGELFF. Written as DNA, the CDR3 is TGTGCCAGCAGCGAACAGGGGACGAACACCGGGGAGCTGTTTTTT.